These 14 T cell receptor beta chains share one sample of origin, sequenced in a study of T cells after yellow fever vaccination. MiXCR, run by TCRdb on the 5' RACE reads, gives a single entry per CDR3 protein. The sample includes about 240,000 distinct CDR3 sequences, 6.9% of them seen just once. The material was CD4+ T cells sorted from PBMCs, obtained 15 days after the yellow fever booster vaccination. The receptors were sampled from a young man who received the YFV17D yellow fever vaccine.

This clonotype has a count of ten or more. The V call is TRBV12-3 or TRBV12-4, the J call TRBJ2-5; D remains ambiguous. Trimming cost V 1 base and J 5 bases, with 5 bases left between them. There are 12 residues in the CDR3. The DNA for the CDR3 is TGTGCCAGCAGTTTAGTAACCGAGACCCAGTACTTC. Protein product: CASSLVTETQYF.

The rearrangement joins TRBV20-1 to TRBJ2-1, with D uncertain. The CDR3 is made up of 15 amino acids. V shed 3 bases and J shed 8 bases, with 20 bases lying between them. From germline, CDR1 is DFQATT and CDR2 SNEGSKA (reference sequence). The CDR3 DNA reads TGCAGTGCTAGCGTTACCATGCCTCGCGCTGATGAGCAGTTCTTC. This codes for CSASVTMPRADEQFF.

At least ten counts were recorded for this clonotype. The rearrangement uses TRBV27 and TRBJ2-7; D gene ambiguous. Germline V gene data show CDR1 as MNHEY and CDR2 as SMNVEV (reference sequence). Trimming stripped 2 bases from V and 0 bases from J, with 5 bases between. The CDR3 extends over 13 amino acids. The CDR3 bases are TGTGCCAGCAGTTTACCGAGCTCCTACGAGCAGTACTTC. Its protein is CASSLPSSYEQYF.

This clonotype was found a few times. This chain uses TRBV6-5 with TRBJ2-5; D is undetermined. This CDR3 region has 11 residues. The V and J ends lost 7 bases and 7 bases respectively, with 10 bases between them. From germline, CDR1 is MNHEY and CDR2 SVGAGI. In nucleotides, the CDR3 is TGTGCCAGCATGTTTGGTACGACCCAGTACTTC. Its protein product is CASMFGTTQYF.

This clonotype appeared many times. The chain links TRBV20-1 to TRBJ1-4; possible D gene TRBD1, 6 bases. V was pared by 2 bases and J by 5 bases, with 12 bases between. The CDR3 covers 14 residues. The germline CDR1 and CDR2 sequences are DFQATT and SNEGSKA (reference sequence). As DNA, the CDR3 is TGCAGTGCTAGAACAGGGTCGCGGAATGAAAAACTGTTTTTT. It encodes CSARTGSRNEKLFF.

This clonotype occurred many times. This sequence joins TRBV5-1 and TRBJ1-1; TRBD1 agrees at 7 bases. The CDR3 consists of 14 residues. J lost 1 base, V lost 4 bases, and 4 bases had no gene match. Germline CDR1 SGHRS, CDR2 YFSETQ. The CDR3 nucleotides read TGCGCCAGCAGCACGGGACAGCCGAACACTGAAGCTTTCTTT. It specifies CASSTGQPNTEAFF.

The table lists this clonotype with many counts. The chain recombines TRBV4-3 with TRBJ2-1; D is undetermined. V lost 1 base and J 4 bases, leaving 5 bases between the germline ends. The CDR3 has 13 residues. From germline, CDR1 is LGHNA and CDR2 YSLEER. The CDR3 nucleotides are TGCGCCAGCAGCCAAGGTCCGTACAATGAGCAGTTCTTC. Its protein is CASSQGPYNEQFF.

V gene TRBV11-1 combines with J gene TRBJ2-1, with a tentative D call TRBD2 (5 bases). V gave up 6 bases and J gave up 5 bases, with 8 bases separating them. The CDR3 extends over 12 amino acids. In germline, CDR1 is SGHAT, CDR2 FQDESV (reference sequence). The CDR3 protein is CASSSADNEQFF. DNA for the CDR3: TGTGCCAGCAGTTCAGCGGACAATGAGCAGTTCTTC. Drawing the rest from reference TRBV11-1 and TRBJ2-1, the complete variable domain is EAEVAQSPRYKITEKSQAVAFWCDPISGHATLYWYRQILGQGPELLVQFQDESVVDDSQLPKDRFSAERLKGVDSTLKIQPAELGDSAMYLCASSSADNEQFFGPGTRLTVL.

This clonotype was found a few times. The rearrangement joins TRBV4-3 to TRBJ2-5, with TRBD2 as a possible D gene (7 bases). V lost 0 bases to trimming and J lost 6 bases, with 14 bases between them. The length of the CDR3 is 15 residues. Germline CDR1 LGHNA, CDR2 YSLEER. The CDR3 bases are TGCGCCAGCAGCCAAGATGAGGGGGGGCCAAAGACCCAGTACTTC. Protein: CASSQDEGGPKTQYF.

In nucleotides, the CDR3 is TGTGCCACCAGTGGGGGGCCGAGTGAAAAACTGTTTTTT. This translates into CATSGGPSEKLFF. This chain joins TRBV24-1 and TRBJ1-4, with D possibly TRBD1 on 6 matching bases. Germline V CDR1 and CDR2: KGHDR, SFDVKD. The CDR3 runs to 13 residues. Trimming stripped 5 bases from V and 7 bases from J, with 10 bases between.

This clonotype was counted a few times. The chain joins TRBV4-2 to TRBJ2-1; 9 nucleotides align to TRBD2. With V trimmed by 0 bases and J by 6 bases, 6 bases remained unmatched. Germline-derived CDR1 and CDR2 are LGHNA and YNFKEQ. The CDR3 contains 16 residues. This chain's CDR3 is CASSQERTSAPNEQFF. Written as DNA, the CDR3 is TGTGCCAGCAGCCAAGAGAGGACTAGCGCGCCCAATGAGCAGTTCTTC.

The CDR3 region is CASSLDGNQPQHF. The CDR3 DNA reads TGTGCCAGCAGTCTTGACGGGAATCAGCCCCAGCATTTT. The chain uses TRBV12-3 or TRBV12-4 and TRBJ1-5; D is unresolved. V was shortened by 5 bases and J by 4 bases, with 9 bases between the two germline ends. There are 13 residues in the CDR3.

This clonotype came up a few times. V gene TRBV9 combines with J gene TRBJ2-6; 7 bases match TRBD2. This CDR3 is built from 16 residues. V dropped 2 bases and J dropped 2; count of bases not matched to a gene: 4. Germline CDR1 reads SGDLS; CDR2 reads YYNGEE. The CDR3 sequence is CASSVLGRAGANVLTF. The CDR3 coding sequence is TGTGCCAGCAGCGTGTTAGGGAGGGCTGGGGCCAACGTCCTGACTTTC.

The chain links TRBV5-1 to TRBJ2-3; perhaps TRBD2 as D (6 bases). The CDR3 totals 14 residues. Germline CDR1 SGHRS, CDR2 YFSETQ. Between the trimmed V and J ends, which lost 3 bases and 4 bases, there was a span of 12 bases. In DNA, the CDR3 is TGCGCCAGCAGCTCTCGAGGAGGGTCAGATACGCAGTATTTT. Its translation is CASSSRGGSDTQYF.